The entry below gives a single T cell receptor beta chain sequence along with its context. Its cognate antigen is unknown. This specimen comes from a study of T cell responses to AZD1222 COVID-19 vaccine. Overall study findings and caveats: Baseline testing showed seropositivity in only a handful of AZD1222 recipients. Nearly half of spike-specific TCRs reportedly go after variant regions that carry no mutations.

Generated by immunoSEQ multiplex PCR, the TCRdb table keeps only in-frame clones and is missing some. This table has about 140,000 clones, 80% to 90% appearing once. This CDR3 region has 13 residues. V dropped 6 bases and J dropped 5; count of bases not matched to a gene: 4. Germline CDR1 reads MNHEY; CDR2 reads SVGAGI. The chain employs TRBV6-5 and TRBJ2-7, with 10 positions matching TRBD2. The sequence derives from an adult in good health. This specimen was peripheral blood, taken on day 0 of AZD1222 vaccination. This CDR3 reads CASRASGGHEQYF. The CDR3 DNA sequence: TGTGCCAGCAGAGCTAGCGGGGGACACGAGCAGTACTTC.